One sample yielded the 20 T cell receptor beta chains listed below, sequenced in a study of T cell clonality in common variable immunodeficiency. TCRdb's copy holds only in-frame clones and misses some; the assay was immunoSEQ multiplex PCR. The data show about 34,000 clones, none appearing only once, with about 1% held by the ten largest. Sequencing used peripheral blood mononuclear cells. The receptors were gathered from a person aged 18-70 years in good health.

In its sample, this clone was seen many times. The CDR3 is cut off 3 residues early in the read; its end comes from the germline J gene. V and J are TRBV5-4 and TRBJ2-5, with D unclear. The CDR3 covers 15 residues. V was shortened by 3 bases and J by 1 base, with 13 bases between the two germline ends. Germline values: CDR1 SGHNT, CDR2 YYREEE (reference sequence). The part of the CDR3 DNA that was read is TGTGCCAGCAGCTCCGGCACAGATCTCCAAGAGACC. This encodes CASSSGTDLQET. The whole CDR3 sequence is CASSSGTDLQETQYF.

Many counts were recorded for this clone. The CDR3 protein is CSCGQQETQYF. Incomplete CDR3 DNA: TGCAGCTGTGGACAGCAAGAGACC. The chain links TRBV29-1 to TRBJ2-5, with D perhaps TRBD1 (6 bases). The read ends 3 residues before the CDR3 terminus; that terminus is restored from the germline J gene. The CDR3 contains 11 residues. V gave up 8 bases and J gave up 2 bases, with 9 bases separating them. Germline V CDR1 and CDR2: SQVTM, ANQGSEA.

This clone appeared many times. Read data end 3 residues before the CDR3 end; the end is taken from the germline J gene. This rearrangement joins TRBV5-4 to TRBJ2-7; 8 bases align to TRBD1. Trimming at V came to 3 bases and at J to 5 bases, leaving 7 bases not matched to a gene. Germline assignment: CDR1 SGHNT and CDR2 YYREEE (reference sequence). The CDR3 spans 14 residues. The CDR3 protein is CASSSRQGFDEQYF. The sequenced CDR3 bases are TGTGCCAGCAGCTCTCGACAGGGGTTCGACGAG.

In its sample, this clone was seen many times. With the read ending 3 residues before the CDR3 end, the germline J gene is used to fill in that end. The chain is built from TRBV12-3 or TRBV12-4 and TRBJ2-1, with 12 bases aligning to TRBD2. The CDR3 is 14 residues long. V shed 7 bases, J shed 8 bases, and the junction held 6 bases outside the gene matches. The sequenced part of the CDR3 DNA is TGTGCCAGCAAAATACTAGCGGGAGGAGATGAG. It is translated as CASKILAGGDE. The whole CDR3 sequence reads CASKILAGGDEQFF.

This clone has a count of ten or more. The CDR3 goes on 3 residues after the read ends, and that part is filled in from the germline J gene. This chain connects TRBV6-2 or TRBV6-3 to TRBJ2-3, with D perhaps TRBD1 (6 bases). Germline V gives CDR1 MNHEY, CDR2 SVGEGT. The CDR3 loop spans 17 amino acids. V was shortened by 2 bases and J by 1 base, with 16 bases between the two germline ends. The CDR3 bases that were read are TGTGCCAGCAGTTACGGCCCAGGGGATTCTGGCACAGATACG. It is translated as CASSYGPGDSGTDT. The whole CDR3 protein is CASSYGPGDSGTDTQYF.

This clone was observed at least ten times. The CDR3 sequence: CSVSQGGQGYTF. The sequenced part of the CDR3 DNA is TGCAGCGTTTCGCAGGGGGGTCAAGGC. The chain links TRBV29-1 to TRBJ1-2; TRBD1 aligns across 7 bases. The read ends 3 residues before the CDR3 terminus; that terminus is restored from the germline J gene. Germline V CDR1 and CDR2: SQVTM, ANQGSEA. This CDR3 is built from 12 residues.

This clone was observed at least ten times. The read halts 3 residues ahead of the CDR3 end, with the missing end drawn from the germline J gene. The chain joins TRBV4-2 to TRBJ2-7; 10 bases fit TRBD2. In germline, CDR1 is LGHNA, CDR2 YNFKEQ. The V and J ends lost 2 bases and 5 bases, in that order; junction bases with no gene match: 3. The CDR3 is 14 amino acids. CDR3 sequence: CASSQRTSGNEQYF. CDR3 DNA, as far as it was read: TGTGCCAGCAGCCAACGTACTAGCGGGAACGAG.

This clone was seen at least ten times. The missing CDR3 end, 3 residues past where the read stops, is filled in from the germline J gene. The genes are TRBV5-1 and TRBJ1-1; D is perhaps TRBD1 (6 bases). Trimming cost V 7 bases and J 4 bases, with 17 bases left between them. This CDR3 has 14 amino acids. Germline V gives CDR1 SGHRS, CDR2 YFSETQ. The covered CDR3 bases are TGCGCCAGCGGAGATACAGGGAGTACCACTGAA. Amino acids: CASGDTGSTTE. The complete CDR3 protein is CASGDTGSTTEAFF.

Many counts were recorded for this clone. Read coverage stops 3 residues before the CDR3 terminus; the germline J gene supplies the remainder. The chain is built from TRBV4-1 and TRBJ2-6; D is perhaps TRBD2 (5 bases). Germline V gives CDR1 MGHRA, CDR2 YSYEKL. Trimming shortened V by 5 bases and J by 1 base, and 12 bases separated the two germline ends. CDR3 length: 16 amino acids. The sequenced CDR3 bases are TGCGCCAGCAGCTTACAAACGGGGTCTGGGGCCAACGTC. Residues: CASSLQTGSGANV. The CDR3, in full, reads CASSLQTGSGANVLTF.

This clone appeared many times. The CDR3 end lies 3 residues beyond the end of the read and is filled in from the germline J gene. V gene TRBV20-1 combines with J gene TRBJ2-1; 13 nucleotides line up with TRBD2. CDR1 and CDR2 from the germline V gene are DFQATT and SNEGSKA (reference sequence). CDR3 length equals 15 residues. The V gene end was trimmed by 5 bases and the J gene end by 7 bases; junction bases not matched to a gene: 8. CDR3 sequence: CSAGKPGLAGNEQFF. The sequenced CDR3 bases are TGCAGTGCTGGTAAGCCGGGACTAGCGGGAAATGAG.

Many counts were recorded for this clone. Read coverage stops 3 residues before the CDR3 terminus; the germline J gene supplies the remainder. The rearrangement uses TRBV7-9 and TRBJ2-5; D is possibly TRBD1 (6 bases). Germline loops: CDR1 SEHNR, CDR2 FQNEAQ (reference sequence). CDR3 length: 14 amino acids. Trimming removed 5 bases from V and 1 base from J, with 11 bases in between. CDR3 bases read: TGTGCCAGCAGCCTTACAGGGTTCCAAGAGACC. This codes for CASSLTGFQET. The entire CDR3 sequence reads CASSLTGFQETQYF.

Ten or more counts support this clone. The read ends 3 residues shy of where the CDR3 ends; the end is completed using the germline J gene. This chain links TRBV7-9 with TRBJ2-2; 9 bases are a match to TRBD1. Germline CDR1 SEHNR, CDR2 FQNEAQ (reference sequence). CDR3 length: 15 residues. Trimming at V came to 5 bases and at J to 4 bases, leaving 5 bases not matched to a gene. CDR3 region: CASSQGQGFTGELFF. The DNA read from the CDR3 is TGTGCCAGCAGCCAGGGACAGGGATTCACCGGGGAG.

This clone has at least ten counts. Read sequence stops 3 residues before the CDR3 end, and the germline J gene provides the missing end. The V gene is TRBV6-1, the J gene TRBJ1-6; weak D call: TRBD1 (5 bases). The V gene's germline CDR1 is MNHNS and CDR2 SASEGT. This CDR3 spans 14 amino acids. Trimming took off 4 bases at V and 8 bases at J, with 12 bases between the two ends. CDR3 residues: CASSARRGDSPLHF. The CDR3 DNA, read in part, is TGTGCCAGCAGTGCCAGGAGGGGTGATTCACCC.

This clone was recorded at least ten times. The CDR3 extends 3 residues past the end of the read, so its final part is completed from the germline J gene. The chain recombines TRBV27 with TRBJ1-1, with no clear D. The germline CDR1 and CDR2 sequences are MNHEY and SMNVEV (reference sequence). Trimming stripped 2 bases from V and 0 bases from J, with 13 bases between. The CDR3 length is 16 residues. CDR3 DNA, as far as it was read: TGTGCCAGCAGTTTAACAGCTTTCGATATGAACACTGAA. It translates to CASSLTAFDMNTE. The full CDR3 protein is CASSLTAFDMNTEAFF.

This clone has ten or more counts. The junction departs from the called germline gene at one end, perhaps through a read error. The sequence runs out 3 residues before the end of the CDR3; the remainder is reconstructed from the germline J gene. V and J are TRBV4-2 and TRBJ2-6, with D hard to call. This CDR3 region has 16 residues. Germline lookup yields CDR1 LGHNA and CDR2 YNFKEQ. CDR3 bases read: TGCGCCAGCAGCCAAGAATCGGGCTCTGGGGCCAACGTC. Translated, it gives CASSQESGSGANV. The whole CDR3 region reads CASSQESGSGANVLTF.

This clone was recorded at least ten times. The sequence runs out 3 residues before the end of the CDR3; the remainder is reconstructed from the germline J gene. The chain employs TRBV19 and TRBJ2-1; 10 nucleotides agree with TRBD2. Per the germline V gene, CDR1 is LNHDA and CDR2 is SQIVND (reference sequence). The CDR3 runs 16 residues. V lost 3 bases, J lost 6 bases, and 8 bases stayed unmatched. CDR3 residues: CASSIRLAGEGNEQFF. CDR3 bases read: TGTGCCAGTAGTATTAGGCTAGCGGGGGAGGGCAATGAG.

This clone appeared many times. CDR3 DNA (partial): TGTGCCAGCAGACGGTGGACAGAGACTCAAAACTATGGC. Translating gives CASRRWTETQNYG. The entire CDR3 sequence reads CASRRWTETQNYGYTF. The rearrangement links TRBV2 to TRBJ1-2, with D maybe TRBD1 (6 bases). Read coverage stops 3 residues before the CDR3 terminus; the germline J gene supplies the remainder. The germline CDR1 and CDR2 sequences are SNHLY and FYNNEI. Trimming took 6 bases from V and 2 from J, leaving 19 bases between them. The CDR3 covers 16 residues.

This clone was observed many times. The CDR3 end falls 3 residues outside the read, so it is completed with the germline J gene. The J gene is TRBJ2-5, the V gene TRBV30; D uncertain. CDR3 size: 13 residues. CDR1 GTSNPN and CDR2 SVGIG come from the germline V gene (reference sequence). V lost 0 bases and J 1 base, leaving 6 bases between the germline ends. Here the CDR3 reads CAWSVNSQETQYF. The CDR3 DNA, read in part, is TGTGCCTGGAGTGTCAACAGCCAAGAGACC.

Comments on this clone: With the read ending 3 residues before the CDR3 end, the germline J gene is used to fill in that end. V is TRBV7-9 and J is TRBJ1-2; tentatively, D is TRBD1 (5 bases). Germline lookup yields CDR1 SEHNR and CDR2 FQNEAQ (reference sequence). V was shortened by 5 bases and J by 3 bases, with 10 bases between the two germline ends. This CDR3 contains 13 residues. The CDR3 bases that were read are TGTGCCAGCAGCCCTGCGGGGGACTATGGC. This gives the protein CASSPAGDYG. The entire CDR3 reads CASSPAGDYGYTF.

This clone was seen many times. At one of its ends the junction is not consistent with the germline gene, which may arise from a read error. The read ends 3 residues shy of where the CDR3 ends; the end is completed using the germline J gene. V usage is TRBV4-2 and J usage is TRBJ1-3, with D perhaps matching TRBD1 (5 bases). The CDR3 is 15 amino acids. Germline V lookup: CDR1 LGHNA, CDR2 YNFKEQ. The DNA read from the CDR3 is TGCGCCAGCAGCCAAGATAGGGGTGCTGGAAACACC. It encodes CASSQDRGAGNT. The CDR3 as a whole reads CASSQDRGAGNTIYF.